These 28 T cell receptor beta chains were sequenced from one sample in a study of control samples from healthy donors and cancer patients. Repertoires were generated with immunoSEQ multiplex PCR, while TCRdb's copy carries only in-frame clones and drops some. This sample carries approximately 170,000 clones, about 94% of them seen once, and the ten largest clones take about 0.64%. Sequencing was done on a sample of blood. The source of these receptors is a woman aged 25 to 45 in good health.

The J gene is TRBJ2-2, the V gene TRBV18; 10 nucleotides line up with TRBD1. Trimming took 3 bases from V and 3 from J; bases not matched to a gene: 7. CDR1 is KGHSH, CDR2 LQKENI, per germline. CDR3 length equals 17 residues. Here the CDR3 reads CASSPSPGQGYTGELFF. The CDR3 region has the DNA TGTGCCAGCTCACCGTCGCCGGGACAGGGGTACACCGGGGAGCTGTTTTTT. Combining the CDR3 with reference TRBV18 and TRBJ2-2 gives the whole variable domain NAGVMQNPRHLVRRRGQEARLRCSPMKGHSHVYWYRQLPEEGLKFMVYLQKENIIDESGMPKERFSAEFPKEGPSILRIQQVVRGDSAAYFCASSPSPGQGYTGELFFGEGSRLTVL.

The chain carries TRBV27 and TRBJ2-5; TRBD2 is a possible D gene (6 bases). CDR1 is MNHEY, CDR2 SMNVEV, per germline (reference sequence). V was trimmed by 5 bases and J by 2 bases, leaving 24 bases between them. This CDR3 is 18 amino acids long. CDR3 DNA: TGTGCCAGCAGTAGGGGAGGCTCCGCGGGCGGCTATCAAGAGACCCAGTACTTC. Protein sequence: CASSRGGSAGGYQETQYF.

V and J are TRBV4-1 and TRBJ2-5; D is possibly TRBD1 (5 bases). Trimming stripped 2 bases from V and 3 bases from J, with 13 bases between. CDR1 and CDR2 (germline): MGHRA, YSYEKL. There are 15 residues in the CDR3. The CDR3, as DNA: TGCGCCAGCAGCCAATTAGTGGGGCGCAAAGAGACCCAGTACTTC. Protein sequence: CASSQLVGRKETQYF.

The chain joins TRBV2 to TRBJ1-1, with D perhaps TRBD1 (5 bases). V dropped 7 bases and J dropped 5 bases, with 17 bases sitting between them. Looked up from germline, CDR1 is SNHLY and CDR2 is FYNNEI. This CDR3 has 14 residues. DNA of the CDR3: TGTGCCAGCAACCCGGGGGGGGATTGGACTGAAGCTTTCTTT. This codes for CASNPGGDWTEAFF.

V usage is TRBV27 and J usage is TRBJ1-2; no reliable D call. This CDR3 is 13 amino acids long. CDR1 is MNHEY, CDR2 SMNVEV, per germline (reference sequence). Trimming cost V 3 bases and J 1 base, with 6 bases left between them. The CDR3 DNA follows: TGTGCCAGCAGTTTTAGGGATAACTATGGCTACACCTTC. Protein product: CASSFRDNYGYTF.

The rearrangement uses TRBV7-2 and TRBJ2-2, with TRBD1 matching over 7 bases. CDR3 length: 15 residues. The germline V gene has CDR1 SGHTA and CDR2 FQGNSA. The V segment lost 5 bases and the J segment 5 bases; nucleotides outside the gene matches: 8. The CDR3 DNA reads TGTGCCAGCAGCCCCGGGACAGACAGGACCGGGGAGCTGTTTTTT. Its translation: CASSPGTDRTGELFF.

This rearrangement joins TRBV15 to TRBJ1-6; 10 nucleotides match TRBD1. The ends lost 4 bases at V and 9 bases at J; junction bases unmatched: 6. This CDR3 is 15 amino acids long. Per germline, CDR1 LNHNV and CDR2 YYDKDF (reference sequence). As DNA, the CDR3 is TGTGCCACCAGCACCCGACAGGGGGCAAGTTCACCCCTCCACTTT. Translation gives CATSTRQGASSPLHF.

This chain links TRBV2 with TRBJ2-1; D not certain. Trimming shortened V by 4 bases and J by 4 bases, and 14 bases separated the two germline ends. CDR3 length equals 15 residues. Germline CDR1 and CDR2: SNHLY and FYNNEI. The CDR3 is CASSAASPFYNEQFF. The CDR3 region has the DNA TGTGCCAGCAGTGCGGCGTCTCCCTTTTACAATGAGCAGTTCTTC.

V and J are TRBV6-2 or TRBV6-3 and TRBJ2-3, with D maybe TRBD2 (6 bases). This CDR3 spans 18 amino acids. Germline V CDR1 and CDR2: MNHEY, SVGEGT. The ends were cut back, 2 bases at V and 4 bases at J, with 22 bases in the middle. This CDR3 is CASSYLLQVGGPPDTQYF. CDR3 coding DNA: TGTGCCAGCAGTTACCTCTTACAAGTGGGAGGACCACCAGATACGCAGTATTTT.

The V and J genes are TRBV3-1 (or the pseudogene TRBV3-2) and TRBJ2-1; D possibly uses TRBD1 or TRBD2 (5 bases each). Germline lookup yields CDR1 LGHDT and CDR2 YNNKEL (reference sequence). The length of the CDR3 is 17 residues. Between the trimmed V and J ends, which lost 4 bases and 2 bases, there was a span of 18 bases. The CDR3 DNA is TGTGCCAGCAGCCCATTTGGGGGACCGAAAGCCTACAATGAGCAGTTCTTC. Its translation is CASSPFGGPKAYNEQFF.

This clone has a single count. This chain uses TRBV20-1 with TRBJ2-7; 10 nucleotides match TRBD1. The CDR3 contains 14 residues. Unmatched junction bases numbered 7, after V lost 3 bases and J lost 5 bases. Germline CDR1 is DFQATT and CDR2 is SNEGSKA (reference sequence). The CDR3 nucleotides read TGCAGTGCTAGTTCGGGGGACAGGGGCAACGAGCAGTACTTC. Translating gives CSASSGDRGNEQYF.

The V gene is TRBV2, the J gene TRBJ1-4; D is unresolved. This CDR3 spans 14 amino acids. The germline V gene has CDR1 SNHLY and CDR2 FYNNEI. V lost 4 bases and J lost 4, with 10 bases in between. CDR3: CASSVTPINEKLFF. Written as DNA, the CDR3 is TGTGCCAGCAGTGTCACGCCTATTAATGAAAAACTGTTTTTT.

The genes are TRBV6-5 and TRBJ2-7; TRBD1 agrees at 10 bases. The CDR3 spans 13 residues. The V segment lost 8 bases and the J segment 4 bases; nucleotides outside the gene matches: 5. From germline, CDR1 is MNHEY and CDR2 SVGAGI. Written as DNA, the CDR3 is TGTGCCAGCCTCCGGGACAGGGGATACGAGCAGTACTTC. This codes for CASLRDRGYEQYF.

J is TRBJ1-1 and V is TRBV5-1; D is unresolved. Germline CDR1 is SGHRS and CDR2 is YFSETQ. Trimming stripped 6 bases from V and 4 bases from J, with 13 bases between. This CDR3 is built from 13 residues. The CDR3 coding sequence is TGCGCCAGCAAAGGTCTGGGGATCACTGAAGCTTTCTTT. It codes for CASKGLGITEAFF.

CDR3 sequence: CASSQRGGEQFF. For the CDR3, the DNA is TGTGCCAGCAGCCAACGAGGGGGTGAGCAGTTCTTC. J is TRBJ2-1 and V is TRBV3-1 (or the pseudogene TRBV3-2); a weak D match, TRBD1 (6 bases). Germline loops: CDR1 LGHDT, CDR2 YNNKEL (reference sequence). This CDR3 has 12 residues. Between the trimmed V and J ends, which lost 2 bases and 9 bases, there was a span of 8 bases.

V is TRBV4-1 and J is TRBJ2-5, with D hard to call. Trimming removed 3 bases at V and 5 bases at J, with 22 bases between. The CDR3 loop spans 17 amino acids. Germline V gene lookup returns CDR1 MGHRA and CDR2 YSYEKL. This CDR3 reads CASSHADSRVLDETQYF. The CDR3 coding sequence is TGCGCCAGCAGCCACGCGGATTCAAGAGTCTTGGACGAGACCCAGTACTTC.

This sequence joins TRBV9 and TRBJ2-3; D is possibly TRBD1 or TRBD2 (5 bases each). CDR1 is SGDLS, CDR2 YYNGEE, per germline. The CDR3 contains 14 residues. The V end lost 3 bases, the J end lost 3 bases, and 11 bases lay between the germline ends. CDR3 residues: CASSAGTDTDTQYF. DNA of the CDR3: TGTGCCAGCAGCGCGGGGACGGATACAGATACGCAGTATTTT.

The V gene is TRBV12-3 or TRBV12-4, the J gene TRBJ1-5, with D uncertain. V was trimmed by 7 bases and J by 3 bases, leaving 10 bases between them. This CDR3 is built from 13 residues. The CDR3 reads CASIRIINQPQHF. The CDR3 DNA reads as TGTGCCAGCATCCGGATTATCAATCAGCCCCAGCATTTT.

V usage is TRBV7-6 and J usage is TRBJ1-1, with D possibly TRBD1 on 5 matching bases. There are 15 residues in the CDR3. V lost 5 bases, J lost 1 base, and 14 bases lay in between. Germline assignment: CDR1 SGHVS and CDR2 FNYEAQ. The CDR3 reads CASSLGFQGNTEAFF. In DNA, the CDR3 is TGTGCCAGCAGCCTTGGATTTCAGGGGAACACTGAAGCTTTCTTT.

CDR3 nucleotides: TGTGCCAGCAGAGACCGCCGGGACAGGGTTGGGAAAGAGACCCAGTACTTC. Its protein product is CASRDRRDRVGKETQYF. The chain employs TRBV2 and TRBJ2-5, with TRBD1 identical over 9 bases. This CDR3 spans 17 amino acids. J gave up 3 bases and V 6 bases, and 14 bases lay outside the gene matches. Germline V gives CDR1 SNHLY, CDR2 FYNNEI.

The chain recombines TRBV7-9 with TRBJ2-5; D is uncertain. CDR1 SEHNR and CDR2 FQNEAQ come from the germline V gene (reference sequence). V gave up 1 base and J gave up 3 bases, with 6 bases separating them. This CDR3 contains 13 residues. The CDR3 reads CASSLVPKETQYF. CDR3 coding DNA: TGTGCCAGCAGCTTAGTTCCCAAAGAGACCCAGTACTTC. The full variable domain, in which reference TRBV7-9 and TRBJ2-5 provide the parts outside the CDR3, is DTGVSQNPRHKITKRGQNVTFRCDPISEHNRLYWYRQTLGQGPEFLTYFQNEAQLEKSRLLSDRFSAERPKGSFSTLEIQRTEQGDSAMYLCASSLVPKETQYFGPGTRLLVL.

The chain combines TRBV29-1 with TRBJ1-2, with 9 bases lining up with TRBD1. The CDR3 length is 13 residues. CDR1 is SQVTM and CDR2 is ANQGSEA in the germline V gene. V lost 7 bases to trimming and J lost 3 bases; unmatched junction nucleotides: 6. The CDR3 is CSAGTGKDYGYTF. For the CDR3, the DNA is TGCAGCGCAGGGACAGGGAAAGACTATGGCTACACCTTC.

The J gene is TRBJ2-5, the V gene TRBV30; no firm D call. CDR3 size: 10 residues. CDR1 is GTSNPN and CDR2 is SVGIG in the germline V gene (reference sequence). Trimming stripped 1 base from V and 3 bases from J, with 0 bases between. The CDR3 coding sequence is TGTGCCTGGAGTGAAGAGACCCAGTACTTC. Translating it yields CAWSEETQYF.

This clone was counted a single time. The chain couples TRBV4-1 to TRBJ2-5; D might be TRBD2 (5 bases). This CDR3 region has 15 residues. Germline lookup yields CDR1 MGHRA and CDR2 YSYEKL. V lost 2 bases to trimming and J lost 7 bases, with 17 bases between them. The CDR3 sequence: CASSQIGGPPGTQYF. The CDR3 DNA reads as TGCGCCAGCAGCCAAATAGGAGGACCGCCGGGGACCCAGTACTTC.

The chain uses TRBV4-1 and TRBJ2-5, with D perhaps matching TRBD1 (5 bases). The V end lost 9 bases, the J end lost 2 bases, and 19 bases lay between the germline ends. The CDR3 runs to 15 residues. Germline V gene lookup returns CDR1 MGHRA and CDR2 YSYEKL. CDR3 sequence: CASNGQVGPQETQYF. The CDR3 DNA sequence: TGCGCCAGTAATGGACAAGTAGGGCCACAAGAGACCCAGTACTTC.

The CDR3 DNA follows: TGCAGCGCCGTCCCGGGACTAGCAGATACGCAGTATTTT. As protein: CSAVPGLADTQYF. The chain recombines TRBV29-1 with TRBJ2-3; TRBD2 agrees at 8 bases. Germline trimming cut 7 bases from V and 4 bases from J; bases unmatched to any gene: 7. Germline V CDR1 and CDR2: SQVTM, ANQGSEA. CDR3 length: 13 amino acids.

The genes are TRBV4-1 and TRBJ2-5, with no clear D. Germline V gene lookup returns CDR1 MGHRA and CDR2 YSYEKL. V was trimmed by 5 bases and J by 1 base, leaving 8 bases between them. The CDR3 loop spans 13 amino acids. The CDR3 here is CASSTRTQETQYF. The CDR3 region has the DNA TGCGCCAGCAGCACAAGGACCCAAGAGACCCAGTACTTC.

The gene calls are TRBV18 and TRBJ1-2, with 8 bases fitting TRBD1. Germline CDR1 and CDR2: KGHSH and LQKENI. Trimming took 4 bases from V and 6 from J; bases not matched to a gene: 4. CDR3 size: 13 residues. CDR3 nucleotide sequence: TGTGCCAGCTCACAGGACAGGGCGAATGGCTACACCTTC. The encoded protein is CASSQDRANGYTF.